A single sample is the source of the 13 T cell receptor beta chains below, sequenced in a study of beta chain features in type 1 diabetes listed by TCRdb under 2018. Library preparation employed the immunoSEQ multiplex PCR assay. The entire isolated RNA was reverse transcribed using the High Capacity cDNA Reverse Transcription Kit, and thus expressed TCRB transcripts were sequenced. In TCRdb, the immuneACCESS table is reduced to in-frame sequences with V and J assigned. These tables do not hold every clone; where another copy was compared, an unresolved V gene accounts for under half, and the others remain unexplained. Present in this sample are about 410,000 clones, approximately 15% of which were seen just once. The ten most abundant clones make up roughly 0.038% of the sample. The sample comprised naive CD4+ T cells from blood. Taken with the paper, the label for cell subset or site translates to: true naive CD4+ T cells. These receptors originate from a man under 40 in good health.

Only a few counts were recorded for this clone. The chain employs TRBV2 and TRBJ1-1; TRBD1 is a possible D gene (5 bases). CDR3 length: 15 residues. From germline, CDR1 is SNHLY and CDR2 FYNNEI. Between the trimmed V and J ends, which lost 5 bases and 0 bases, there was a span of 13 bases. CDR3 amino acids: CASSSAGTVNTEAFF. In DNA form, the CDR3 reads TGTGCCAGCAGTTCGGCCGGGACGGTGAACACTGAAGCTTTCTTT. Complete variable domain (other parts from reference TRBV2 and TRBJ1-1): EPEVTQTPSHQVTQMGQEVILRCVPISNHLYFYWYRQILGQKVEFLVSFYNNEISEKSEIFDDQFSVERPDGSNFTLKIRSTKLEDSAMYFCASSSAGTVNTEAFFGQGTRLTVV.

This clone has more than one count but fewer than ten. The chain combines TRBV9 with TRBJ2-2, with a tentative D call TRBD2 (6 bases). Between the trimmed V and J ends, which lost 0 bases and 6 bases, there was a span of 6 bases. The germline gives CDR1 SGDLS, CDR2 YYNGEE. This CDR3 spans 13 amino acids. The CDR3 DNA is TGTGCCAGCAGCGTAGCTAGCGCCGGGGAGCTGTTTTTT. Protein: CASSVASAGELFF.

This clone was observed a few times. The chain recombines TRBV7-9 with TRBJ1-5; 8 positions agree with TRBD1. V lost 5 bases to trimming and J lost 0 bases; unmatched junction nucleotides: 9. Germline V gene sequence: CDR1 SEHNR, CDR2 FQNEAQ (reference sequence). This CDR3 is 17 amino acids long. CDR3 DNA: TGTGCCAGCAGCAATCAGGGGGCCGAATATAGCAATCAGCCCCAGCATTTT. This codes for CASSNQGAEYSNQPQHF.

This clone was seen repeatedly, ten times or more. This sequence joins TRBV29-1 and TRBJ2-3; D is unclear. The CDR3 totals 11 residues. The V end lost 5 bases, the J end lost 2 bases, and 5 bases lay between the germline ends. Germline V gene sequence: CDR1 SQVTM, CDR2 ANQGSEA. Written as DNA, the CDR3 is TGCAGCGTTCGTTTCACAGATACGCAGTATTTT. This sequence encodes CSVRFTDTQYF.

There are a few counts of this clone. The V gene is TRBV5-1, the J gene TRBJ2-1; 10 positions match TRBD2. The germline gives CDR1 SGHRS, CDR2 YFSETQ. This CDR3 is built from 15 residues. V lost 0 bases, J lost 6 bases, and 3 bases stayed unmatched. CDR3 in DNA: TGCGCCAGCAGCTTGGATAGCGGGAGGATCAATGAGCAGTTCTTC. Its protein product is CASSLDSGRINEQFF.

The chain uses TRBV19 and TRBJ2-3; D possibly corresponds to TRBD1 (5 bases). The V end was cut by 3 bases, the J end by 1 base, with 11 bases between. In germline, CDR1 is LNHDA, CDR2 SQIVND (reference sequence). This CDR3 has 15 residues. The CDR3 here is CASSIGAQGTDTQYF. CDR3 DNA sequence: TGTGCCAGTAGTATTGGGGCGCAAGGCACAGATACGCAGTATTTT.

This clone showed up just a few times. This sequence joins TRBV2 and TRBJ2-7; D is uncertain. The CDR3 length is 12 residues. V lost 6 bases and J 6 bases, leaving 12 bases between the germline ends. CDR1 and CDR2 from the germline V gene are SNHLY and FYNNEI. DNA of the CDR3: TGTGCCAGCAGAGTTTCGGAGCGCGAGCAGTACTTC. Translated, it gives CASRVSEREQYF. Looking up the rest from reference TRBV2 and TRBJ2-7 gives the full variable domain: EPEVTQTPSHQVTQMGQEVILRCVPISNHLYFYWYRQILGQKVEFLVSFYNNEISEKSEIFDDQFSVERPDGSNFTLKIRSTKLEDSAMYFCASRVSEREQYFGPGTRLTVT.

The V gene is TRBV4-3, the J gene TRBJ2-3; D gene uncertain. This CDR3 has 16 residues. Germline V gene data show CDR1 as LGHNA and CDR2 as YSLEER. V lost 0 bases to trimming and J lost 2 bases, with 12 bases between them. This chain's CDR3 is CASSQEVSYITDTQYF. CDR3 in DNA: TGCGCCAGCAGCCAAGAGGTCAGCTACATCACAGATACGCAGTATTTT.

Only one count was recorded for this clone. The rearrangement joins TRBV9 to TRBJ2-3, with a possible D match to TRBD2 (6 bases). Germline CDR1 is SGDLS and CDR2 is YYNGEE. The CDR3 covers 15 residues. V lost 0 bases and J 3 bases, leaving 11 bases between the germline ends. CDR3 region: CASSVGPSVTDTQYF. In nucleotides, the CDR3 is TGTGCCAGCAGCGTAGGCCCTAGCGTGACAGATACGCAGTATTTT.

This clone has more than one count but fewer than ten. Here the CDR3 DNA reads TGTGCCAGCAGCTTGAGTCTCGTAGAGGCTGAGACCCAGTACTTC. Protein product: CASSLSLVEAETQYF. V and J are TRBV5-4 and TRBJ2-5; no firm D call. V dropped 1 base and J dropped 5 bases, with 15 bases sitting between them. The CDR3 runs to 15 residues. CDR1 SGHNT and CDR2 YYREEE come from the germline V gene (reference sequence).

The chain recombines TRBV19 with TRBJ2-1; D might be TRBD1 (6 bases). Germline V gene sequence: CDR1 LNHDA, CDR2 SQIVND (reference sequence). The CDR3 is 14 amino acids. Deletions cut 3 bases from V and 10 bases from J, with 16 bases between. The CDR3 loop reads CASSIGNRVSEQFF. The CDR3 DNA reads as TGTGCCAGTAGTATCGGAAACAGGGTAAGCGAGCAGTTCTTC.

The V and J genes are TRBV10-3 and TRBJ1-1; no clear D gene. CDR3 length equals 13 residues. The ends were cut back, 11 bases at V and 1 base at J, with 14 bases in the middle. Germline CDR1 and CDR2: ENHRY and SYGVKD. For the CDR3, the DNA is TGTGCCGCCTGGGCCGGTGAGAACACTGAAGCTTTCTTT. Translation gives CAAWAGENTEAFF.

The table lists this clone with a few counts. The CDR3 sequence: CASSQVSGSVGEQYF. In nucleotides, the CDR3 is TGCGCCAGCAGCCAAGTATCAGGATCTGTTGGAGAGCAGTACTTC. V is TRBV4-1 and J is TRBJ2-7; D gene unclear. With 1 base removed from V and 7 bases from J, the gap between germline ends came to 17 bases. Germline CDR1 is MGHRA and CDR2 is YSYEKL. The CDR3 extends over 15 amino acids.